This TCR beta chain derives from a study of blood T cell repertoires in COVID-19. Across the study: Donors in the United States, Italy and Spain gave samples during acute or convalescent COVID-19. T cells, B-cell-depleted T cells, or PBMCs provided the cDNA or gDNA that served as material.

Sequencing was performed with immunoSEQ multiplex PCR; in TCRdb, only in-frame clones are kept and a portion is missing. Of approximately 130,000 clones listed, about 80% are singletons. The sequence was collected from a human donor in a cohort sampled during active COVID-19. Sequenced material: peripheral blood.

In DNA, the CDR3 is TGTGCCAGCCTTTGGACTAGCGGTTACACAGATACGCAGTATTTT. Encoded protein: CASLWTSGYTDTQYF. The gene calls are TRBV5-5 and TRBJ2-3; 10 bases agree with TRBD2. CDR1 is SGHKS, CDR2 YYEKEE, per germline (reference sequence). Unmatched junction bases numbered 7, after V lost 7 bases and J lost 2 bases. The CDR3 length is 15 residues.